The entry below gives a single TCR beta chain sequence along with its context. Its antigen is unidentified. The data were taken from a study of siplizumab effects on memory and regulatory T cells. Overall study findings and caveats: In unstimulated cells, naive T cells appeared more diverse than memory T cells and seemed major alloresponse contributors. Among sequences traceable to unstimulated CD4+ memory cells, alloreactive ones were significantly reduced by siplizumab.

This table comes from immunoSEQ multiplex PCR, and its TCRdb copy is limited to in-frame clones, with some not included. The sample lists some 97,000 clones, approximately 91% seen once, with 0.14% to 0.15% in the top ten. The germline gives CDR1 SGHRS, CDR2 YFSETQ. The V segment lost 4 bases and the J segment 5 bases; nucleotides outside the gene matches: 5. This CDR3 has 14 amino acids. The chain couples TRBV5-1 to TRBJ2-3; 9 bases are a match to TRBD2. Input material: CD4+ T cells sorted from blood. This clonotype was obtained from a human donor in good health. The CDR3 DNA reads TGCGCCAGCAGCCCGGGACTAGCAGGAGATACGCAGTATTTT. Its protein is CASSPGLAGDTQYF. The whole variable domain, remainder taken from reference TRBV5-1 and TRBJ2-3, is KAGVTQTPRYLIKTRGQQVTLSCSPISGHRSVSWYQQTPGQGLQFLFEYFSETQRNKGNFPGRFSGRQFSNSRSEMNVSTLELGDSALYLCASSPGLAGDTQYFGPGTRLTVL.